The clone carrying this TCR beta chain was counted between two and nine times. This sample was taken from a study of T cells after yellow fever vaccination. This CDR3 region has 15 residues. The V gene end was trimmed by 8 bases and the J gene end by 7 bases; junction bases not matched to a gene: 12. Looked up from germline, CDR1 is SGHTA and CDR2 is FQGNSA. TCRdb recomputed calls from the 5' RACE reads with MiXCR, one row per CDR3 protein. The top ten clones hold around 23% of a sample with about 85,000 distinct CDR3 sequences, about an eighth of them seen once. This TCR was recovered from a man aged 18 to 30 who received the YFV17D yellow fever vaccine. The sequences come from CD8+ T cells not binding an NS4B(214-222) dextramer, sorted from PBMCs, collected 21 days after the first yellow fever vaccination. The chain combines TRBV7-2 with TRBJ1-3; TRBD1 aligns across 9 bases. The CDR3 DNA is TGTGCCAGCGGCCGTACCGGGACAGGGCCCAACACCATATATTTT. Encoded protein: CASGRTGTGPNTIYF.